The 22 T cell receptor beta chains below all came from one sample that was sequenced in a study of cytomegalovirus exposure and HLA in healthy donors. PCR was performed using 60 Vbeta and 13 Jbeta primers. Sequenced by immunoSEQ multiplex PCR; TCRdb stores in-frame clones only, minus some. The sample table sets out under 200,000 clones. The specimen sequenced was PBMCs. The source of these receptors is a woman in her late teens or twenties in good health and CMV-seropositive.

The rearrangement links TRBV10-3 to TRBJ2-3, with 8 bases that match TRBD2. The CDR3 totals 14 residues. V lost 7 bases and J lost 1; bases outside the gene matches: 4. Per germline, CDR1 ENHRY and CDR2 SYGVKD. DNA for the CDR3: TGTGCCATCAATACGCGGGAGGGCACAGATACGCAGTATTTT. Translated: CAINTREGTDTQYF.

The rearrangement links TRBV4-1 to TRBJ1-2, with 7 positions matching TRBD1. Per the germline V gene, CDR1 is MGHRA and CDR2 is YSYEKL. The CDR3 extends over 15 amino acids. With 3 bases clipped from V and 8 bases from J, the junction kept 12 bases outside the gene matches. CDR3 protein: CASSQVQYRTGGYTF. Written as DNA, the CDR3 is TGCGCCAGCAGCCAGGTCCAGTACAGGACAGGCGGCTACACCTTC.

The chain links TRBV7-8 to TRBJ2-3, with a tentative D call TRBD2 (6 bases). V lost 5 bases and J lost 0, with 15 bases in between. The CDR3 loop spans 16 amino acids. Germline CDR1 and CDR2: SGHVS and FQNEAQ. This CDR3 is CASSPDSGTSTDTQYF. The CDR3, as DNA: TGTGCCAGCAGCCCAGATAGCGGAACTAGCACAGATACGCAGTATTTT. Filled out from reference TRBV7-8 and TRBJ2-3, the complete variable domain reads GAGVSQSPRYKVAKRGQDVALRCDPISGHVSLFWYQQALGQGPEFLTYFQNEAQLDKSGLPSDRFFAERPEGSVSTLKIQRTQQEDSAVYLCASSPDSGTSTDTQYFGPGTRLTVL.

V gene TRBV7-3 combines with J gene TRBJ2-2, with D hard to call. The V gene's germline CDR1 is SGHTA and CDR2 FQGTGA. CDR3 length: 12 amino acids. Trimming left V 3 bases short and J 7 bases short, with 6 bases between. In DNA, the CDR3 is TGTGCCAGCAGCTTTCAACTCGGGGAGCTGTTTTTT. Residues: CASSFQLGELFF.

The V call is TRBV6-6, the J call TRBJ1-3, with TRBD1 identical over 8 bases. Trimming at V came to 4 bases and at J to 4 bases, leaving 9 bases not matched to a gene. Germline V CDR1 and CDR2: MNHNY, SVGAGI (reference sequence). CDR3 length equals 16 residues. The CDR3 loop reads CASSSTSRQGGNTIYF. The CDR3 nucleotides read TGTGCCAGCAGTTCCACCTCTCGACAGGGGGGAAACACCATATATTTT.

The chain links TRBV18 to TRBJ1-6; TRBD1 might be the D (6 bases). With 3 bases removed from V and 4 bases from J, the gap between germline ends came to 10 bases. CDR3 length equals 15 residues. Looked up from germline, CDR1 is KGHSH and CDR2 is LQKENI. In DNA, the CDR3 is TGTGCCAGCTCACCCGGACAGATGTATAATTCACCCCTCCACTTT. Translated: CASSPGQMYNSPLHF.

In DNA, the CDR3 is TGTGCCAGCAGCTCCTCCGGGACTAGCGGGAGTGGTCTGACAGATACGCAGTATTTT. Residues: CASSSSGTSGSGLTDTQYF. The chain employs TRBV5-5 and TRBJ2-3; 14 bases agree with TRBD2. The germline CDR1 and CDR2 sequences are SGHKS and YYEKEE (reference sequence). J lost 3 bases, V lost 3 bases, and 12 bases had no gene match. There are 19 residues in the CDR3. Full variable domain (outside the CDR3, taken from reference TRBV5-5 and TRBJ2-3): DAGVTQSPTHLIKTRGQQVTLRCSPISGHKSVSWYQQVLGQGPQFIFQYYEKEERGRGNFPDRFSARQFPNYSSELNVNALLLGDSALYLCASSSSGTSGSGLTDTQYFGPGTRLTVL.

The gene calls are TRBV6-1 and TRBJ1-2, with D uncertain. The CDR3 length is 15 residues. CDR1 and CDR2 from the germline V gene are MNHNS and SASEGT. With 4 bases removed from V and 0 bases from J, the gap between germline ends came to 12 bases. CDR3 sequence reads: CASSVNHATNYGYTF. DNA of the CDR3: TGTGCCAGCAGTGTGAACCACGCTACTAACTATGGCTACACCTTC.

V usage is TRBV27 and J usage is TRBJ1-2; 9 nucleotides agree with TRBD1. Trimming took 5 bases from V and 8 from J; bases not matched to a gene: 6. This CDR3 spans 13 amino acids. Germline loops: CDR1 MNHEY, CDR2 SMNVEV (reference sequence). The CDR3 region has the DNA TGTGCCAGCAGTCCCGAGACAGGGGGAGGCTACACCTTC. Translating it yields CASSPETGGGYTF.

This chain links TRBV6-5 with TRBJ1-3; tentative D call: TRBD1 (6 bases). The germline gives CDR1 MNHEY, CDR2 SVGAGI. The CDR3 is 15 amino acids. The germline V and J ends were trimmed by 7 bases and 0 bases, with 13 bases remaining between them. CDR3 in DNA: TGTGCCAGCATGAGACAGGCAAGCTCTGGAAACACCATATATTTT. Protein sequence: CASMRQASSGNTIYF.

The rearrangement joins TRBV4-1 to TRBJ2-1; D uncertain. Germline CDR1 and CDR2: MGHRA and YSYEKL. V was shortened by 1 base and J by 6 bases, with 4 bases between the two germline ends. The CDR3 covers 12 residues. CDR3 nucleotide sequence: TGCGCCAGCAGCCAAGTAGCCAATGAGCAGTTCTTC. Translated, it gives CASSQVANEQFF.

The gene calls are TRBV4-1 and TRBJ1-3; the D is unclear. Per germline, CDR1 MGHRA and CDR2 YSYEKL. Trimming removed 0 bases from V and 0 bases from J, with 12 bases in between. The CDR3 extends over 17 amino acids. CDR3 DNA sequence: TGCGCCAGCAGCCAAGACGAGCGGCGGGTCTCTGGAAACACCATATATTTT. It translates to CASSQDERRVSGNTIYF.

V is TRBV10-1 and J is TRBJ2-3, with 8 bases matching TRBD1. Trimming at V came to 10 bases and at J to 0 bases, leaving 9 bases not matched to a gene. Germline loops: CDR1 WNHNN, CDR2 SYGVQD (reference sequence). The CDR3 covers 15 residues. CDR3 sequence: CANQTGVGSTDTQYF. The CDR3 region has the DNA TGCGCCAACCAGACAGGGGTAGGAAGCACAGATACGCAGTATTTT.

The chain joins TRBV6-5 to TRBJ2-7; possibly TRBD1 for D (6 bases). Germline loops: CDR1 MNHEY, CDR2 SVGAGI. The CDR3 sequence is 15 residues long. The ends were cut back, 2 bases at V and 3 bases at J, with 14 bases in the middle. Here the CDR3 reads CASSYKQGLFYEQYF. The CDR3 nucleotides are TGTGCCAGCAGTTACAAACAGGGCCTATTCTACGAGCAGTACTTC.

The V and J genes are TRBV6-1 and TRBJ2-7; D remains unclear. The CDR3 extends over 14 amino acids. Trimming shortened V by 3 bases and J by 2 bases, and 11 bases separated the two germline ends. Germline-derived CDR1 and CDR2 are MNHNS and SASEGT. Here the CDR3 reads CASSDFTVTYEQYF. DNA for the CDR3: TGTGCCAGCAGTGATTTCACGGTCACCTACGAGCAGTACTTC.

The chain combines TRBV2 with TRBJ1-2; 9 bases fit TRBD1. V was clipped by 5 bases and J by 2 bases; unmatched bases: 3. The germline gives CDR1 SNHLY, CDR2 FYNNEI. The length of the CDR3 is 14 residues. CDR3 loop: CASSTTGGNYGYTF. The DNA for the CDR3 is TGTGCCAGCAGTACGACAGGGGGAAACTATGGCTACACCTTC.

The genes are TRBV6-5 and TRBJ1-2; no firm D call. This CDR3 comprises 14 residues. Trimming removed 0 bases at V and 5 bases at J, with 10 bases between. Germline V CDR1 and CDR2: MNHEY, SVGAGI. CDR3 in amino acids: CASSYSNGAYGYTF. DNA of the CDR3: TGTGCCAGCAGTTACTCGAACGGAGCTTATGGCTACACCTTC.

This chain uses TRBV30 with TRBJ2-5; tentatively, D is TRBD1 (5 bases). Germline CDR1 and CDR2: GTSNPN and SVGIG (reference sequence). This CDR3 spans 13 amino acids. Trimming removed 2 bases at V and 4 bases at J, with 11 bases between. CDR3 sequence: CAWSPGPLETQYF. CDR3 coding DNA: TGTGCCTGGAGTCCAGGGCCGTTAGAGACCCAGTACTTC.

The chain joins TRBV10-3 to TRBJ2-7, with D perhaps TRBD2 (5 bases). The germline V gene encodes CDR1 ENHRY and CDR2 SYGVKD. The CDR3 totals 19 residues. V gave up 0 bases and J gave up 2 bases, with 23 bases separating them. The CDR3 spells CAISESKELASSLTYEQYF. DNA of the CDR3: TGTGCCATCAGTGAGTCGAAGGAGCTAGCCTCGAGCCTGACCTACGAGCAGTACTTC.

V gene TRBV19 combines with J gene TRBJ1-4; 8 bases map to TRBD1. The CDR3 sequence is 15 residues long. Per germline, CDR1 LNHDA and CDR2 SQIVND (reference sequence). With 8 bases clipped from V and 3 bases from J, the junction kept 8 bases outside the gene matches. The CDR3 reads CASYPGQAPNEKLFF. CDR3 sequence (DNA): TGTGCCAGTTATCCGGGACAGGCCCCTAATGAAAAACTGTTTTTT.

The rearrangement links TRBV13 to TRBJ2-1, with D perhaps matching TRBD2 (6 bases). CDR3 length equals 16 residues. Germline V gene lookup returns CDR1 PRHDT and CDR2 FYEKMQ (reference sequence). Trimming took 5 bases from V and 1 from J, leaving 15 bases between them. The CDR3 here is CASSLRLDGSYNEQFF. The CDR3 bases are TGTGCCAGCAGCCTGAGACTAGACGGGTCCTACAATGAGCAGTTCTTC.

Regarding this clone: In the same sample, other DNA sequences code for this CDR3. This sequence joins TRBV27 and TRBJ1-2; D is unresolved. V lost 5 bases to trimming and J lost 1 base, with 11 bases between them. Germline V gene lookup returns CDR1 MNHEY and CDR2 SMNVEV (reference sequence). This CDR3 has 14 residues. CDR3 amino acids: CASSRNGINYGYTF. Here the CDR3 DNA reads TGTGCCAGCAGTCGGAACGGGATTAACTATGGCTACACCTTC.